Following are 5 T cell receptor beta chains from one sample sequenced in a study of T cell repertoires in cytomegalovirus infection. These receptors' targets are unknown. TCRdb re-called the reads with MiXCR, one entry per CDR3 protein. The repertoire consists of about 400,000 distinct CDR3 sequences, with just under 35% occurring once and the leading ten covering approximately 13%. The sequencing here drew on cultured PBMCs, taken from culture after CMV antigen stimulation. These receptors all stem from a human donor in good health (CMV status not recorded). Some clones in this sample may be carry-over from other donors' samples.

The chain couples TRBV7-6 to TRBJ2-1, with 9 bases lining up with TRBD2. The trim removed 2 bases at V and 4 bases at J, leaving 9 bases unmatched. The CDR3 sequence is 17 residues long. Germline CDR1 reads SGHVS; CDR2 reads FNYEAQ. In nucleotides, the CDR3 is TGTGCCAGCAGCTTAATTCAGTCTAGCGGGGTATACAATGAGCAGTTCTTC. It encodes CASSLIQSSGVYNEQFF. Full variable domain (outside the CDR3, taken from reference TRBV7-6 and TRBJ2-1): GAGVSQSPRYKVTKRGQDVALRCDPISGHVSLYWYRQALGQGPEFLTYFNYEAQQDKSGLPNDRFSAERPEGSISTLTIQRTEQRDSAMYRCASSLIQSSGVYNEQFFGPGTRLTVL.

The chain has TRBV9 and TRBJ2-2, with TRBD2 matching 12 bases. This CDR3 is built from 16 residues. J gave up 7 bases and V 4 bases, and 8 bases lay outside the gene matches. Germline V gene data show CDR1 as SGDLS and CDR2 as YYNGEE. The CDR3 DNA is TGTGCCAGCAGCTCCCGACTAGCGGGAGTGGTCGGGGAGCTGTTTTTT. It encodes CASSSRLAGVVGELFF.

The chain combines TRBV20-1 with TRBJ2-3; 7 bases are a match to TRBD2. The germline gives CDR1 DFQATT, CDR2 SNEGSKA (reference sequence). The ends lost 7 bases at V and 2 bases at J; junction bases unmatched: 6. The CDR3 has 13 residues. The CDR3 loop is CSGEGALTDTQYF. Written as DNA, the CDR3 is TGCAGTGGGGAGGGAGCCCTCACAGATACGCAGTATTTT.

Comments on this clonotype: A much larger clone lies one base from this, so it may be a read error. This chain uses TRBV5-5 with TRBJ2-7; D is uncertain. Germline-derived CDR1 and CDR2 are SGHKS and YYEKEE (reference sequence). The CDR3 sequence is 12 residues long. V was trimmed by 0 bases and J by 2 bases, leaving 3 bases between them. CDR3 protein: CASSLDTYEQYV. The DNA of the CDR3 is TGTGCCAGCAGCTTGGACACCTACGAGCAGTACGTC.

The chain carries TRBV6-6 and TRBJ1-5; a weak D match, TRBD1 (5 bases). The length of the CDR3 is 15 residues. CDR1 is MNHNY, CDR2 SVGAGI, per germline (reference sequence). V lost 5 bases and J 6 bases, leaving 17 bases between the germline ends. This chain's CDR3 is CASSVAGHLSQPQHF. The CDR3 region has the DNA TGTGCCAGCAGTGTTGCAGGACATTTATCTCAGCCCCAGCATTTT.